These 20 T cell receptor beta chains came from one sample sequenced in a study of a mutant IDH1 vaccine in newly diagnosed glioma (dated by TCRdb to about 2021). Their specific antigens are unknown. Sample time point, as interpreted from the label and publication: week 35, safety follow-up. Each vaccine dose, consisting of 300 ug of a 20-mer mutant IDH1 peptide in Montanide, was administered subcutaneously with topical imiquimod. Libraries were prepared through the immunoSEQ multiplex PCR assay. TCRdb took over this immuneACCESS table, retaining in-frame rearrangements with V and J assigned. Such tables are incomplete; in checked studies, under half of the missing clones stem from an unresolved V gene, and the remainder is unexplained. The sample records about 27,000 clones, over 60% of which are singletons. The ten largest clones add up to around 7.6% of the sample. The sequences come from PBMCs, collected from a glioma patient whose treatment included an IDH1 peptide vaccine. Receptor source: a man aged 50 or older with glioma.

The CDR3 region is CATSRGQDSREKLFF. DNA of the CDR3: TGTGCCACCAGCAGAGGGCAGGACAGCCGGGAAAAACTGTTTTTT. The chain combines TRBV15 with TRBJ1-4; the D gene is possibly TRBD1 (6 bases). V shed 1 base and J shed 8 bases, with 14 bases lying between them. Germline assignment: CDR1 LNHNV and CDR2 YYDKDF (reference sequence). CDR3 length equals 15 residues.

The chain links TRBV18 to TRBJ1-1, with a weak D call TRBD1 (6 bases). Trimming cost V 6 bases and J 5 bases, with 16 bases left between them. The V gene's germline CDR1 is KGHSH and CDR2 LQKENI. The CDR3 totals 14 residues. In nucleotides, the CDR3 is TGTGCCAGCTCTCAGGGGACGGCTAGAACTGAAGCTTTCTTT. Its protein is CASSQGTARTEAFF.

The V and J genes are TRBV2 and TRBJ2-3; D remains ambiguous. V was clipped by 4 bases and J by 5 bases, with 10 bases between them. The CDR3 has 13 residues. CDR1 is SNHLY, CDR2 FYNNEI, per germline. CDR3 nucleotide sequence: TGTGCCAGCAGTGTTGGTTTTTTAGATACGCAGTATTTT. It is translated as CASSVGFLDTQYF. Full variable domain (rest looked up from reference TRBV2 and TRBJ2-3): EPEVTQTPSHQVTQMGQEVILRCVPISNHLYFYWYRQILGQKVEFLVSFYNNEISEKSEIFDDQFSVERPDGSNFTLKIRSTKLEDSAMYFCASSVGFLDTQYFGPGTRLTVL.

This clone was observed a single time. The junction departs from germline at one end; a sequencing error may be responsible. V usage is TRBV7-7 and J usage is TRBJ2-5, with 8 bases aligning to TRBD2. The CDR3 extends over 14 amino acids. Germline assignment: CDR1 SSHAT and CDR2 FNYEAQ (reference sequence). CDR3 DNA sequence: TGTGCTAGCAGCCTTACTAGCGGAAAAGAGACCCAGTACTTC. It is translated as CASSLTSGKETQYF.

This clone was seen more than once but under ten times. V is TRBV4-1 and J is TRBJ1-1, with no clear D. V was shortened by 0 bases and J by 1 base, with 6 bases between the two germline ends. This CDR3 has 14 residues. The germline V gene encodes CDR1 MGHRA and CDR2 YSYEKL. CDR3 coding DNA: TGCGCCAGCAGCCAAGATTGGACGAACACTGAAGCTTTCTTT. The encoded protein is CASSQDWTNTEAFF.

CDR3 DNA: TGTGCCATCAGTGACCAAAGGGCAGGGGGAGATGGCTACACCTTC. It yields the protein CAISDQRAGGDGYTF. The rearrangement uses TRBV10-3 and TRBJ1-2; 7 nucleotides agree with TRBD1. Per germline, CDR1 ENHRY and CDR2 SYGVKD. CDR3 length equals 15 residues. The J segment lost 6 bases and the V segment lost 3 bases, leaving 10 bases of the junction unmatched.

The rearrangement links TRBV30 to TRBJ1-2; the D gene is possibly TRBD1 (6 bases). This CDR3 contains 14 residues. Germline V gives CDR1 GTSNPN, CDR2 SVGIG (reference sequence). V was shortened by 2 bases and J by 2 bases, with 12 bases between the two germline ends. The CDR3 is CAWSRGLSNYGYTF. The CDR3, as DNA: TGTGCCTGGAGTCGGGGGCTTAGCAACTATGGCTACACCTTC.

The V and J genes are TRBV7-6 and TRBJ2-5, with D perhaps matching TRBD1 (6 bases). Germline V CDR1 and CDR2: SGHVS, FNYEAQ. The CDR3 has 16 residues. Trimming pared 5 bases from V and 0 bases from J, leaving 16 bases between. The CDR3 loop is CASSVVAGVNQETQYF. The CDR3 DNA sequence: TGTGCCAGCAGCGTAGTGGCAGGGGTAAACCAAGAGACCCAGTACTTC.

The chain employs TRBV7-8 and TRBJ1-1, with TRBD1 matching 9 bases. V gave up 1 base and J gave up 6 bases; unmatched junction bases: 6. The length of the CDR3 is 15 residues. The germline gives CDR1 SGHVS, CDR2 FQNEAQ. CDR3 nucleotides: TGTGCCAGCAGCTTAGGAGGACAGGGGTGGTCTGAAGCTTTCTTT. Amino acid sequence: CASSLGGQGWSEAFF. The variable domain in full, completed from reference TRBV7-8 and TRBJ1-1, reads GAGVSQSPRYKVAKRGQDVALRCDPISGHVSLFWYQQALGQGPEFLTYFQNEAQLDKSGLPSDRFFAERPEGSVSTLKIQRTQQEDSAVYLCASSLGGQGWSEAFFGQGTRLTVV.

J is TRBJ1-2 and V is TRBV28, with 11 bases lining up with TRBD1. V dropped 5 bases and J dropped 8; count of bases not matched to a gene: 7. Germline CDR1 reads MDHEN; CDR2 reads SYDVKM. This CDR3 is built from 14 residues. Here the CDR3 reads CASSARTGGRGYTF. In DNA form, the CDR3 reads TGTGCCAGCAGTGCAAGGACAGGGGGCAGAGGCTACACCTTC.

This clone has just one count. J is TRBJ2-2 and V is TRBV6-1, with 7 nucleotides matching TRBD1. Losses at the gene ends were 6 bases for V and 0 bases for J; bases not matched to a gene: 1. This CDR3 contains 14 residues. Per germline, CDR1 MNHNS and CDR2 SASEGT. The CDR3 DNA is TGTGCCAGCAGGGACAGGCCGAACACCGGGGAGCTGTTTTTT. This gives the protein CASRDRPNTGELFF.

The CDR3 here is CASSLSVGQGLPQHF. CDR3 nucleotides: TGTGCCAGCAGTTTATCGGTGGGACAGGGCCTTCCCCAGCATTTT. The J gene is TRBJ1-5, the V gene TRBV27; 9 bases are a match to TRBD1. Germline values: CDR1 MNHEY, CDR2 SMNVEV (reference sequence). The length of the CDR3 is 15 residues. The V segment lost 0 bases and the J segment 10 bases; nucleotides outside the gene matches: 7.

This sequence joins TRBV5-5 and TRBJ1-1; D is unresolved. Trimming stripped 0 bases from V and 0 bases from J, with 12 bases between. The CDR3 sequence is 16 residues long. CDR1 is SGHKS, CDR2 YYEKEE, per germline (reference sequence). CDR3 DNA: TGTGCCAGCAGCTTGGTGCCAGGCGGAATGAACACTGAAGCTTTCTTT. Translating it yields CASSLVPGGMNTEAFF.

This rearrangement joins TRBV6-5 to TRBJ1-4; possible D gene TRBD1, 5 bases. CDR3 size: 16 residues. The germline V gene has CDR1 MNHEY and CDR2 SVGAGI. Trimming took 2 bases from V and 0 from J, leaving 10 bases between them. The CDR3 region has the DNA TGTGCCAGCAGTTACACGCAGACAGCAACTAATGAAAAACTGTTTTTT. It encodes CASSYTQTATNEKLFF.

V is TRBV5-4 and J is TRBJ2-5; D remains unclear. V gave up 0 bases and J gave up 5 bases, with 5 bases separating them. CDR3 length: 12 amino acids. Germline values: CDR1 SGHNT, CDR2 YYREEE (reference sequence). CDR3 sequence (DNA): TGTGCCAGCAGCTTGGGGACGGAGACCCAGTACTTC. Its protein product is CASSLGTETQYF.

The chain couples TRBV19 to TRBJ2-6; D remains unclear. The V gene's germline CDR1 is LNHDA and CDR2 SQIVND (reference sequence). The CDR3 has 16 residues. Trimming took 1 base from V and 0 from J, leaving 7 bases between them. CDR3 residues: CASSIVGFSGANVLTF. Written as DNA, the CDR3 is TGTGCCAGTAGTATAGTGGGGTTCTCTGGGGCCAACGTCCTGACTTTC.

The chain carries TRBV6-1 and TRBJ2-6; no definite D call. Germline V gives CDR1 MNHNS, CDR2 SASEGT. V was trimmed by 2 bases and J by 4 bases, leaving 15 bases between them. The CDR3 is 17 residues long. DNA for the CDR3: TGTGCCAGCAGTGAATGGACGACCCAAGTAGGGGCCAACGTCCTGACTTTC. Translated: CASSEWTTQVGANVLTF.

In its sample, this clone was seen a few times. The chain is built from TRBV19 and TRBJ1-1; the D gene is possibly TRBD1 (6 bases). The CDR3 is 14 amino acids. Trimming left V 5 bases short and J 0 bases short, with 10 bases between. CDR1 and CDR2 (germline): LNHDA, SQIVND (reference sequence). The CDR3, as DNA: TGTGCCAGTAGTCCCCGGGACATGAACACTGAAGCTTTCTTT. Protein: CASSPRDMNTEAFF.

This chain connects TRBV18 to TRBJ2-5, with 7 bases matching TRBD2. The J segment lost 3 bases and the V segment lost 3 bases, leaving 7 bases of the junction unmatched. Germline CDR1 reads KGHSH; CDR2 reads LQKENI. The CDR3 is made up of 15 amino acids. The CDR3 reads CASSPSSGAEETQYF. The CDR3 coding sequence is TGTGCCAGCTCACCCTCCAGCGGGGCCGAAGAGACCCAGTACTTC.

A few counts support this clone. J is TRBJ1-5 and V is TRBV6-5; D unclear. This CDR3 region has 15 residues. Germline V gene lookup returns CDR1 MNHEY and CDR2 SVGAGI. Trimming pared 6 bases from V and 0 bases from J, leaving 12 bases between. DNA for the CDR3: TGTGCCAGCAGCCGTGCCGTTTATAGCAATCAGCCCCAGCATTTT. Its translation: CASSRAVYSNQPQHF.